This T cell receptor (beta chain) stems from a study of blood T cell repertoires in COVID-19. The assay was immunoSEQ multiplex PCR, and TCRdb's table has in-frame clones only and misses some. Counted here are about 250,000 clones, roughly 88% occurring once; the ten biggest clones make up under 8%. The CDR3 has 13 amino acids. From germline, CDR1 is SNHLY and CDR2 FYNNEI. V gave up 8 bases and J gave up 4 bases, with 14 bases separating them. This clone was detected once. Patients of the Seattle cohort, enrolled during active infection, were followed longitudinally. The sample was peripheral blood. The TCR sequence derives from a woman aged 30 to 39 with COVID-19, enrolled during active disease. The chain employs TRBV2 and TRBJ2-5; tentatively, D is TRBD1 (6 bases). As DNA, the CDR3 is TGTGCCAGCGGTAGGGGGTTGGGAGAGACCCAGTACTTC. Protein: CASGRGLGETQYF.